This paragraph reports one T cell receptor (beta chain). Per germline, CDR1 KGHDR and CDR2 SFDVKD. The V and J ends lost 4 bases and 5 bases respectively, with 16 bases between them. The CDR3 totals 15 residues. Authors' data handling: Estimates of nucleated cell counts were drawn from the amplification of reference gene primers. The data were produced by immunoSEQ multiplex PCR, yet TCRdb's version contains in-frame clones alone and is incomplete. V and J calls and clone size are as listed in that table; D and trimming were resolved from the DNA. The top ten clones hold less than 0.7% of a sample with under 200,000 clones, around nine tenths of them seen once. The data originate from a study of blood T cell repertoires in COVID-19. Study at large: T cells, B-cell-depleted T cells, or PBMCs provided the cDNA or gDNA that served as material.

This sequence was found in a man between 60 and 75 years old with COVID-19, enrolled during active disease. The chain uses TRBV24-1 and TRBJ1-1, with a tentative D call TRBD1 (5 bases). Sequencing was performed on peripheral blood. CDR3 sequence (DNA): TGTGCCACCAGTGACTCGGGGCAGGGAGGAACTGAAGCTTTCTTT. It encodes CATSDSGQGGTEAFF.